The clone carrying this TCR beta chain was observed a single time. The antigen remains unidentified. One junction end disagrees with the germline gene, perhaps due to a read error. The tissue used was unsorted bulk material of about 19-34 mg. RNA and DNA were co-extracted from it with the AllPrep DNA/RNA mini kit. Surgeons treated the primary liver carcinoma of the patients by surgical resection. The data were taken from a study of tumor-infiltrating lymphocytes in primary liver carcinoma. Study-wide results and caveats: Blood's top-250-clone fraction was significantly lower than that of tumors (p = 0.039). Reduced overlap was seen in tumor-adjacent and tumor-blood pairs versus tumor region pairs.

This CDR3 is 16 amino acids long. CDR1 MNHEY and CDR2 SVGAGI come from the germline V gene. TCR beta cDNA came from roughly 450 ng total RNA, primed with a constant-region primer. Libraries for TCR beta were built through three nested multiplex PCR rounds, which together made up a slightly modified ARM-PCR procedure. Both of the initial two PCR rounds ran for roughly 10 cycles and employed TRBV1-TRBV30 forward primers alongside a C-beta reverse primer. TCRdb reanalysed the multiplex PCR reads using MiXCR and keeps one entry per CDR3 protein. The sample yields tens of thousands of distinct CDR3 sequences, around 66% seen once.

The TCR sequence derives from a man aged 35 to 55 with primary liver carcinoma and hepatitis B virus infection. The specimen was tumor-adjacent normal liver tissue. The rearrangement links TRBV6-5 to TRBJ2-7, with D perhaps TRBD1 (6 bases). The CDR3 protein is CASRPGQTASFYEQCF. CDR3 DNA sequence: TGTGCCAGCAGGCCCGGACAGACAGCATCCTTCTACGAGCAGTGCTTC.